Described below is a single T cell receptor (beta chain) sequence and its context. One end of the junction is discordant with germline, which a read error may explain. This specimen comes from a study of cytomegalovirus exposure and HLA in healthy donors. Vbeta (60) and Jbeta (13) primers were used in the PCR. The protocol was immunoSEQ multiplex PCR, while the TCRdb copy is restricted to in-frame clones and leaves out a portion. The sample lists about 150,000 clones, about three fifths occurring once. Healthy bone marrow donors made up the donor group. The sample taken for sequencing was PBMCs. The TCR sequence derives from a woman aged 25 to 39 in good health and CMV-seropositive.

CDR3 sequence: CASSDYDRINEILFF. The CDR3 bases are TGTGCCAGCAGTGATTACGACAGAATAAATGAAATACTGTTTTTT. The chain carries TRBV6-1 and TRBJ1-4, with D perhaps TRBD1 (5 bases). This CDR3 is 15 amino acids long. Germline V gives CDR1 MNHNS, CDR2 SASEGT.